Presented here are 17 T cell receptor beta chains from one specimen sequenced in a study of control samples from healthy donors and cancer patients. Here immunoSEQ multiplex PCR was the method, and the copy in TCRdb shows in-frame clones only, minus some. The profile shows 180,000 or so clones, roughly 95% of them singletons. Specimen: blood. These receptors originate from a woman in her sixties or seventies in good health.

This chain connects TRBV4-3 to TRBJ1-5, with 8 bases aligning to TRBD1. Germline CDR1 and CDR2: LGHNA and YSLEER. CDR3 length: 17 amino acids. V gave up 4 bases and J gave up 3 bases; unmatched junction bases: 11. The CDR3 here is CASSPSRDRPFNQPQHF. The CDR3 bases are TGCGCCAGCAGCCCCTCGAGGGACAGGCCTTTCAATCAGCCCCAGCATTTT.

The chain is built from TRBV7-3 and TRBJ2-2; TRBD1 or TRBD2 may be the D gene (5 bases each). The CDR3 runs to 16 residues. CDR1 and CDR2 from the germline V gene are SGHTA and FQGTGA. V shed 4 bases and J shed 4 bases, with 16 bases lying between them. The DNA of the CDR3 is TGTGCCAGCAGCTCTAGCAGGGCGTTGGGCACCGGGGAGCTGTTTTTT. Its translation: CASSSSRALGTGELFF.

The rearrangement links TRBV5-4 to TRBJ2-1; weak D call: TRBD2 (6 bases). The V end lost 5 bases, the J end lost 7 bases, and 19 bases lay between the germline ends. The CDR3 loop spans 15 amino acids. Germline CDR1 reads SGHNT; CDR2 reads YYREEE (reference sequence). CDR3 in DNA: TGTGCCAGCAGTTCTCTAGCGCCGGGGATAAATGAGCAGTTCTTC. Its protein product is CASSSLAPGINEQFF. Combining the CDR3 with reference TRBV5-4 and TRBJ2-1 gives the whole variable domain ETGVTQSPTHLIKTRGQQVTLRCSSQSGHNTVSWYQQALGQGPQFIFQYYREEENGRGNFPPRFSGLQFPNYSSELNVNALELDDSALYLCASSSLAPGINEQFFGPGTRLTVL.

The chain employs TRBV9 and TRBJ2-5; the match to TRBD2 covers 11 bases. There are 15 residues in the CDR3. J lost 6 bases, V lost 2 bases, and 6 bases had no gene match. CDR1 and CDR2 (germline): SGDLS, YYNGEE. CDR3 DNA: TGTGCCAGCAGCGTTGTAGCGGGGGGGCCGCAGACCCAGTACTTC. Protein product: CASSVVAGGPQTQYF.

This clone was observed once. The junction departs from the called germline gene at one end, perhaps through a read error. This chain links TRBV7-2 with TRBJ1-1; tentatively, D is TRBD1 (5 bases). Germline values: CDR1 SGHTA, CDR2 FQGNSA. The CDR3 contains 14 residues. Here the CDR3 DNA reads TGTGCCAGCACCTTAAGGGGCATCGAGACTGAAGCTTTCTTT. Residues: CASTLRGIETEAFF.

The chain recombines TRBV19 with TRBJ1-5; a possible D gene is TRBD1 (5 bases). Per germline, CDR1 LNHDA and CDR2 SQIVND (reference sequence). V lost 3 bases to trimming and J lost 5 bases, with 14 bases between them. CDR3 length equals 15 residues. This chain's CDR3 is CASSMIGASDQPQHF. CDR3 in DNA: TGTGCCAGTAGTATGATAGGGGCATCGGATCAGCCCCAGCATTTT.

This clone turned up a few times. The gene calls are TRBV7-2 and TRBJ1-1; D gene ambiguous. V gave up 4 bases and J gave up 0 bases, with 3 bases separating them. Germline V gives CDR1 SGHTA, CDR2 FQGNSA. This CDR3 spans 12 amino acids. The CDR3 sequence is CASSSVNTEAFF. DNA for the CDR3: TGTGCCAGCAGCTCCGTGAACACTGAAGCTTTCTTT.

The rearrangement links TRBV3-1 (or the pseudogene TRBV3-2) to TRBJ2-7; no clear D. Deletions cut 1 base from V and 0 bases from J, with 10 bases between. CDR3 size: 15 residues. Germline values: CDR1 LGHDT, CDR2 YNNKEL (reference sequence). This chain's CDR3 is CASSQGLAGSYEQYF. The CDR3 DNA reads as TGTGCCAGCAGCCAAGGTTTAGCTGGCTCCTACGAGCAGTACTTC.

This chain connects TRBV30 to TRBJ1-1; D ambiguous. This CDR3 contains 13 residues. V was shortened by 1 base and J by 1 base, with 7 bases between the two germline ends. From germline, CDR1 is GTSNPN and CDR2 SVGIG (reference sequence). CDR3: CAWSDTANTEAFF. For the CDR3, the DNA is TGTGCCTGGAGTGACACGGCGAACACTGAAGCTTTCTTT. Full variable domain (missing parts from reference TRBV30 and TRBJ1-1): SQTIHQWPATLVQPVGSPLSLECTVEGTSNPNLYWYRQAAGRGLQLLFYSVGIGQISSEVPQNLSASRPQDRQFILSSKKLLLSDSGFYLCAWSDTANTEAFFGQGTRLTVV.

This chain joins TRBV6-2 or TRBV6-3 and TRBJ2-3; D could derive from TRBD1 or TRBD2 (6 bases each). The CDR3 sequence is 16 residues long. Germline loops: CDR1 MNHEY, CDR2 SVGEGT. Trimming pared 2 bases from V and 3 bases from J, leaving 15 bases between. This CDR3 reads CASSYKSGAQTDTQYF. CDR3 coding DNA: TGTGCCAGCAGTTACAAATCGGGGGCCCAAACAGATACGCAGTATTTT.

J is TRBJ2-3 and V is TRBV6-2 or TRBV6-3; no firm D call. This CDR3 has 12 residues. V dropped 0 bases and J dropped 5 bases, with 3 bases sitting between them. Germline V gene sequence: CDR1 MNHEY, CDR2 SVGEGT. The CDR3 bases are TGTGCCAGCAGTTACTCTGGAGATACGCAGTATTTT. It translates to CASSYSGDTQYF.

This chain uses TRBV4-3 with TRBJ1-3; D possibly corresponds to TRBD1 (5 bases). V was shortened by 3 bases and J by 0 bases, with 24 bases between the two germline ends. The CDR3 extends over 20 amino acids. Germline V lookup: CDR1 LGHNA, CDR2 YSLEER. CDR3 residues: CASSQYQGENGYYSGNTIYF. In DNA form, the CDR3 reads TGCGCCAGCAGCCAGTACCAGGGTGAAAATGGTTACTACTCTGGAAACACCATATATTTT.

The chain employs TRBV20-1 and TRBJ1-2; D gene uncertain. The ends were cut back, 3 bases at V and 5 bases at J, with 16 bases in the middle. Germline V gene data show CDR1 as DFQATT and CDR2 as SNEGSKA (reference sequence). This CDR3 has 14 amino acids. This CDR3 reads CSASPPGSIYGYTF. Here the CDR3 DNA reads TGCAGTGCTAGTCCCCCAGGATCCATTTATGGCTACACCTTC.

V usage is TRBV24-1 and J usage is TRBJ2-1; 12 nucleotides match TRBD2. Trimming took 4 bases from V and 7 from J; bases not matched to a gene: 10. The CDR3 contains 17 residues. Germline CDR1 is KGHDR and CDR2 is SFDVKD. The CDR3 protein is CATSDPTSGGMGNEQFF. The CDR3 DNA reads TGTGCCACCAGTGACCCCACTAGCGGGGGGATGGGGAATGAGCAGTTCTTC.

The J gene is TRBJ2-2, the V gene TRBV2; 12 bases align to TRBD2. The CDR3 totals 16 residues. Germline assignment: CDR1 SNHLY and CDR2 FYNNEI. J gave up 5 bases and V 4 bases, and 5 bases lay outside the gene matches. The chain's CDR3 is CASSGLAGELTGELFF. The CDR3 coding sequence is TGTGCCAGCAGTGGACTAGCGGGGGAGCTAACCGGGGAGCTGTTTTTT.

This chain links TRBV2 with TRBJ1-1, with TRBD1 matching over 7 bases. This CDR3 contains 16 residues. Looked up from germline, CDR1 is SNHLY and CDR2 is FYNNEI. Unmatched junction bases numbered 13, after V lost 5 bases and J lost 4 bases. Written as DNA, the CDR3 is TGTGCCAGCAGTCCATCCGGGACAGTTCTGGGCACTGAAGCTTTCTTT. Its protein product is CASSPSGTVLGTEAFF.

The chain uses TRBV7-2 and TRBJ1-5, with D possibly TRBD1 on 6 matching bases. V lost 6 bases and J 0 bases, leaving 15 bases between the germline ends. This CDR3 contains 16 residues. Per germline, CDR1 SGHTA and CDR2 FQGNSA. CDR3 amino acids: CASRKHRDNSNQPQHF. The DNA for the CDR3 is TGTGCCAGCAGAAAACACAGGGATAATAGCAATCAGCCCCAGCATTTT.